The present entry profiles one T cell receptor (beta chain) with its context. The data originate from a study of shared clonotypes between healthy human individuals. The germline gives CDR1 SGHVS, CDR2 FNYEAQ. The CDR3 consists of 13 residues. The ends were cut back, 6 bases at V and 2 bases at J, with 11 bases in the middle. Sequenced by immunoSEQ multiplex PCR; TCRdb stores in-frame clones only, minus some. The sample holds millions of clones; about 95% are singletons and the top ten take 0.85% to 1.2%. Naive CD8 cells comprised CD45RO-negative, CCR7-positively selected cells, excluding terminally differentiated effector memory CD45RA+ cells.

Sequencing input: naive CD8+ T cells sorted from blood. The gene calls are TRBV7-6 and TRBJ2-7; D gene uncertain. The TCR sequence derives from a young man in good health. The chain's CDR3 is CASRPTSAYEQYF. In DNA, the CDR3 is TGTGCCAGCAGGCCAACCTCTGCCTACGAGCAGTACTTC.